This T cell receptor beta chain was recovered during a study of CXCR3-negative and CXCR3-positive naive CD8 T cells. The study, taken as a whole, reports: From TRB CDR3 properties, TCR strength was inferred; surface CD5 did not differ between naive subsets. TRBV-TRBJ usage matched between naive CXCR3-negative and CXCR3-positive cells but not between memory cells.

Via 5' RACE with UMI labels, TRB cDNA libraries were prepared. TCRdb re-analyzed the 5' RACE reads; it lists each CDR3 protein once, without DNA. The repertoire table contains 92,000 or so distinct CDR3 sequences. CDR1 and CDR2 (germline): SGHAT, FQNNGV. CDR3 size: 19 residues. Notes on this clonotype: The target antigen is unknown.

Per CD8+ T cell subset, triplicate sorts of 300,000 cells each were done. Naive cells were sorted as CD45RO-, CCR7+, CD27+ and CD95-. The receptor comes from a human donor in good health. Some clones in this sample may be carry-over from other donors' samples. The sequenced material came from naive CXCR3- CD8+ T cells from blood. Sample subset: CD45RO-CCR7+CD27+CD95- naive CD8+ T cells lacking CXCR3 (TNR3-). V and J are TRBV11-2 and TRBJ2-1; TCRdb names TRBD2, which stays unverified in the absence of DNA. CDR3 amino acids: CASSLDPGTSGVSDNEQSF.